The T cell receptor beta chain described here comes from a study of vaccination effects on CD4 cells after COVID-19 (dated 2022 in TCRdb). Context from the whole study: Post-vaccine samples across the study were collected a median of 72 days after the second dose, with a range of 14 to 241. SARS-CoV-2 spike-specific CD4+ TCR repertoires were compared before and after mRNA vaccination in COVID-19 convalescent patients and in infection-naive vaccine recipients. Altogether, roughly 10 COVID-19 convalescent patients and several SARS-CoV-2-naive healthy vaccine recipients made up the full study. The Oncomine TCR Beta short-read assay on an Illumina iSeq 100 was used to sequence cultures from other donors in the study.

V is reduced by 5 bases and J by 5 bases, leaving a spacing of 16 bases between them. From a lookup of the germline V gene (reference sequence), CDR1 and CDR2 are LGHDT and YNNKEL. From the cysteine up to the phenylalanine, the CDR3 has a length of 14 residues. Just the 42-base CDR3 DNA is kept, in frame starting at base 1. As regards this clone: The antigen it binds to is not known. No much larger clone exists at a distance of one base, and base qualities are not known.

The ViraFEST assay stimulated PBMC with viral peptide pools and then used TCR sequencing to identify antigen-specific CD4+ T cell clonotypes by expansion. After less than 13 days of culture, CD4+ T cells were isolated with the EasySep CD4+ T cell isolation kit. Each participant received two doses of an mRNA SARS-CoV-2 vaccine, either BNT162b2 or mRNA-1273. None of the healthy vaccine recipients had a prior SARS-CoV-2 infection, which was confirmed by nucleocapsid antibody tests that came back negative both before and after vaccination. Each well held fewer than 2.5 million PBMC cultured in IMDM containing 5% human AB serum, around 10 IU/ml IL-2 and gentamicin, along with around 11 ug/ml peptides. On days 3 and 7, half of the culture medium was replaced with fresh IL-2-containing medium. Unless noted otherwise, every peptide stimulation condition was cultured in triplicate wells. PBMC were separated from whole blood using Ficoll-Paque Plus gradient centrifugation and were then either cryopreserved at -140C or used fresh. The spike proteins of SARS-CoV-2 and of the common cold coronaviruses HCoV-NL63, HCoV-OC43 and HCoV-229E were spanned by overlapping peptide pools. The QIAamp micro DNA kit was used to extract genomic DNA from the cultured CD4+ T cells.

Here is what the overall study found, with its caveats: Marked clonal contraction was observed in both infection-induced and vaccine-induced clones at late post-vaccination timepoints, consistent with waning T cell responses. The study was limited by a small number of convalescent patients, and early post-infection timepoints were lacking. In healthy vaccine recipients, vaccine-induced clones were almost all SARS-CoV-2 mono-reactive, with only 1 of 255 cross-reactive with common cold coronaviruses.

Libraries were constructed by the immunoSEQ multiplex PCR assay. TCR beta CDR3 sequencing was performed on DNA from the cultured, isolated CD4+ T cells. The authors processed their data as follows. Non-productive TCR sequences were discarded, and reads were trimmed to the CDR3 region, with only CDR3s of 7 or more amino acids retained. Antigen-specific clonotypes were identified using the MANAFEST web app by comparison of expansion in peptide wells against reference cultures. To be called positive, a clone needed expansion at FDR<0.05 compared with the reference and with all other wells, an odds ratio greater than 5, and a frequency greater than 0.1% in two replicate wells. A clonotype was called cross-reactive if it was significantly expanded both in SARS-CoV-2 spike wells and in at least one common cold coronavirus spike condition. Levenshtein distance calculated with the stringdist R package was used to assess CDR3 similarity, and unrooted trees were constructed with ape in R 3.6.1. In TCRdb, the immuneACCESS table is reduced to in-frame sequences with V and J assigned. These tables do not hold every clone; where another copy was compared, an unresolved V gene accounts for under half, and the others remain unexplained. That table is the source of V, J and clone size, and D and trimming were worked out from the DNA. The sample table records more than 20,000 clones; about 70% of these occur just once. The ten largest clones take up approximately 7.8% of the sample.

The sequence was obtained from a human donor who received a COVID-19 vaccine. This sample comprised CD4+ T cells from PBMCs cultured with SARS-CoV-2 spike peptides, obtained after COVID-19 vaccination. In light of the paper, this sample's cell subset or site label describes: SARS-CoV-2 spike overlapping peptide pool stimulation. The V and J genes are TRBV3-1 (or the pseudogene TRBV3-2) and TRBJ2-7, and possibly TRBD1, on 6 matching bases. Here the CDR3 is given as CASSFKGRGNEQYF. The base sequence is TGTGCCAGCAGCTTTAAAGGCAGGGGAAACGAGCAGTACTTC.